Below, 11 T cell receptor beta chains from the same sample are listed, as sequenced in a study of blood T cell repertoires in COVID-19. Sequencing was performed with immunoSEQ multiplex PCR; in TCRdb, only in-frame clones are kept and a portion is missing. Among about 330,000 clones listed, over 80% were seen once. The specimen was peripheral blood. Receptors originate from a man aged 25 to 45 with COVID-19, enrolled during active disease.

The chain joins TRBV18 to TRBJ2-5; the match to TRBD2 covers 9 bases. Looked up from germline, CDR1 is KGHSH and CDR2 is LQKENI. V trimming: 3 bases; J trimming: 4 bases; junction bases outside the gene matches: 9. CDR3 length: 16 residues. The CDR3 bases are TGTGCCAGCTCACCTAACTCAGCGGGACTAGCAGAGACCCAGTACTTC. Protein sequence: CASSPNSAGLAETQYF.

This clone has more than one count but fewer than ten. The gene calls are TRBV6-2 or TRBV6-3 and TRBJ2-3, with TRBD1 matching 7 bases. Germline V lookup: CDR1 MNHEY, CDR2 SVGEGT. Germline trimming cut 2 bases from V and 5 bases from J; bases unmatched to any gene: 4. There are 14 residues in the CDR3. Written as DNA, the CDR3 is TGTGCCAGCAGTTACGGGACAGATTTAGATACGCAGTATTTT. Translating gives CASSYGTDLDTQYF.

The chain has TRBV18 and TRBJ2-5; the D gene is possibly TRBD1 (8 bases). V was pared by 2 bases and J by 4 bases, with 20 bases between. This CDR3 is 17 amino acids long. The germline gives CDR1 KGHSH, CDR2 LQKENI. CDR3 loop: CASSPYPKTGGGETQYF. DNA of the CDR3: TGTGCCAGCTCACCATACCCCAAAACAGGGGGGGGAGAGACCCAGTACTTC.

This chain joins TRBV6-5 and TRBJ2-5; 9 bases line up with TRBD2. The CDR3 runs 16 residues. Germline CDR1 is MNHEY and CDR2 is SVGAGI. J was trimmed by 1 base and V by 0 bases; bases with no gene match: 3. The CDR3 spells CASSYSREGTQETQYF. The CDR3 DNA follows: TGTGCCAGCAGTTACTCGCGGGAGGGGACCCAAGAGACCCAGTACTTC.

V is TRBV6-4 and J is TRBJ2-3, with D possibly TRBD2 on 5 matching bases. V gave up 4 bases and J gave up 1 base, with 9 bases separating them. CDR1 and CDR2 (germline): MRHNA, SNTAGT. The CDR3 covers 14 residues. In nucleotides, the CDR3 is TGTGCCAGCAGTGTCGGGGTAGGCACAGATACGCAGTATTTT. Its translation: CASSVGVGTDTQYF.

V gene TRBV19 combines with J gene TRBJ2-1, with TRBD2 matching over 7 bases. Germline V gene lookup returns CDR1 LNHDA and CDR2 SQIVND (reference sequence). This CDR3 comprises 16 residues. With 4 bases clipped from V and 10 bases from J, the junction kept 16 bases outside the gene matches. The CDR3 DNA follows: TGTGCCAGTAGTACGCCCAGCCGGGAGGTTTTAGGGGAGCAGTTCTTC. It specifies CASSTPSREVLGEQFF.

J is TRBJ2-7 and V is TRBV9, with D tentatively TRBD1 (6 bases). Trimming removed 4 bases at V and 2 bases at J, with 19 bases between. CDR1 is SGDLS, CDR2 YYNGEE, per germline. The length of the CDR3 is 16 residues. The CDR3 sequence is CASSPNTGSATYEQYF. The CDR3 bases are TGTGCCAGCAGCCCGAATACAGGGAGCGCTACCTACGAGCAGTACTTC.

This clone was recorded once. J is TRBJ2-1 and V is TRBV7-3, with TRBD1 as a possible D gene (6 bases). The V gene's germline CDR1 is SGHTA and CDR2 FQGTGA. The germline V and J ends were trimmed by 2 bases and 0 bases, with 8 bases remaining between them. This CDR3 has 15 amino acids. CDR3 nucleotide sequence: TGTGCCAGCAGCTTAGACAGGAGCTCCTACAATGAGCAGTTCTTC. Its translation: CASSLDRSSYNEQFF.

The V call is TRBV4-3, the J call TRBJ1-2, with D possibly being TRBD1 (5 bases). This CDR3 comprises 16 residues. Germline V gene lookup returns CDR1 LGHNA and CDR2 YSLEER. The ends were cut back, 0 bases at V and 0 bases at J, with 11 bases in the middle. CDR3: CASSQEPGLPNYGYTF. CDR3 coding DNA: TGCGCCAGCAGCCAAGAACCGGGACTCCCTAACTATGGCTACACCTTC.

This clone was recorded once. The chain couples TRBV18 to TRBJ1-5; D remains unclear. Germline CDR1 and CDR2: KGHSH and LQKENI. Trimming removed 1 base from V and 2 bases from J, with 9 bases in between. This CDR3 is built from 15 residues. The CDR3 spells CASSPQENRNQPQHF. CDR3 DNA: TGTGCCAGCTCACCACAGGAGAACCGCAATCAGCCCCAGCATTTT.

V usage is TRBV5-8 and J usage is TRBJ2-7, with a weak D call TRBD1 (6 bases). This CDR3 spans 16 amino acids. The germline V gene encodes CDR1 SGHTS and CDR2 YDEGEE. V dropped 4 bases and J dropped 2 bases, with 19 bases sitting between them. CDR3 bases: TGTGCCAGCAGCCAGACAAAACAGGGAATAGCCTACGAGCAGTACTTC. Protein product: CASSQTKQGIAYEQYF.